The T cell receptor beta chain under discussion was sequenced for a study of early T cells in non-severe SARS-CoV-2 infection. For the study at large: Investigators sequenced bulk RNA drawn from unsorted whole blood, and chains remained unpaired.

Looked up from germline, CDR1 is SQVTM and CDR2 is ANQGSEA. The junction had 11 bases not matched to a gene; V was cut back by 6 bases and J by 7 bases. There are 14 residues in the CDR3. The table lists this clonotype with a few counts. In TCRdb, the 5' RACE reads were re-called with MiXCR into one record per CDR3 protein. This table holds 53,000 or so distinct CDR3 sequences, 10% to 15% found once. The rearrangement links TRBV29-1 to TRBJ2-7, with TRBD2 matching 11 bases. This clonotype originated in an adult who was a healthcare worker with PCR-confirmed SARS-CoV-2 infection or an uninfected control (not recorded which). The source material was whole blood, sampled at baseline. CDR3 loop: CSVVPASGRWEQYF. The CDR3 DNA reads as TGCAGCGTCGTTCCAGCTAGCGGGAGGTGGGAGCAGTACTTC.